The clone carrying this T cell receptor (beta chain) was picked up one time. Antigen unknown. TCRdb keeps only in-frame clones here, not all; method: immunoSEQ multiplex PCR. The repertoire includes 10,000 to 11,000 clones, 88% of them detected once, and roughly 5.2% sits in the top ten. As to time point: week 23, last vaccination. With topical imiquimod, each dose of the vaccine consisted of 300 ug of mutant IDH1 20-mer peptide. The data were taken from a study of a mutant IDH1 vaccine in newly diagnosed glioma. The overall study: Patients came in for eight vaccinations, in weeks 1, 3, 5, 7, 11, 15, 19 and 23. Treated patients showed a male proportion of roughly 62%, a female proportion of roughly 40%, and a mean age of around 40 years. Study conclusions and caveats: Alterations occurring in top peripheral T cell clonotypes seemed unrelated to pseudoprogression.

Germline trimming cut 3 bases from V and 6 bases from J; bases unmatched to any gene: 6. The CDR3 totals 15 residues. From germline, CDR1 is MGHDK and CDR2 SYGVNS. This TCR was sampled from a woman between 40 and 50 years old with glioma. Some clones in this sample may be carry-over from other donors' samples. Source: PBMCs, taken from a glioma patient whose treatment included an IDH1 peptide vaccine. The rearrangement links TRBV25-1 to TRBJ2-2; 8 positions agree with TRBD1. The CDR3 DNA reads TGTGCCAGCAGTGATACGGGCAGGGGGCCCGGGGAGCTGTTTTTT. Amino acids: CASSDTGRGPGELFF.